The clone carrying this T cell receptor (beta chain) appeared many times. Its antigen is as yet unknown. This CDR3 has 13 amino acids. Per the germline V gene, CDR1 is SQVTM and CDR2 is ANQGSEA. Trimming took 4 bases from V and 5 from J, leaving 14 bases between them. The sample comes from a study of T cells after yellow fever vaccination. As for the study in general: Low-cell-number fractions underwent preparation using SMART-Seq v4 Ultra Low Input. General study points: Subsequent to the booster, the majority of primary-vaccination clones reappeared (around 95% CD4, approximately 85% CD8). Of the clonotypes, a small share occurred in both CD4 and CD8 compartments.

A 5'RACE template-switching step, the method used to make TCR cDNA, added a universal primer site and UMIs. TCRdb called the 5' RACE reads again in MiXCR, with one record for every CDR3 protein. The sample has around 310,000 distinct CDR3 sequences; 8% to 10% are singletons. The source was PBMCs, collected on the day of the first yellow fever vaccination. This chain joins TRBV29-1 and TRBJ1-2; D unclear. The clonotype originates from a man aged 18-30 years who received the YFV17D yellow fever vaccine. The CDR3 reads CSVGDRGRYGYTF. The CDR3 DNA follows: TGCAGCGTTGGCGACCGTGGGCGATATGGCTACACCTTC. Complete variable domain (other parts from reference TRBV29-1 and TRBJ1-2): SAVISQKPSRDICQRGTSLTIQCQVDSQVTMMFWYRQQPGQSLTLIATANQGSEATYESGFVIDKFPISRPNLTFSTLTVSNMSPEDSSIYLCSVGDRGRYGYTFGSGTRLTVV.